The 20 T cell receptor beta chains below come from one sample, sequenced in a study of fetal regulatory T cell absence and autoimmunity. TCRdb's copy holds only in-frame clones and misses some; the assay was immunoSEQ multiplex PCR. The sample consists of 85,000 to 100,000 clones, 72% of them appearing once. Sequenced: pancreas tissue. The source of these receptors is a male donor with IPEX syndrome.

The rearrangement joins TRBV9 to TRBJ2-1; the D gene is possibly TRBD2 (6 bases). The CDR3 is 16 amino acids. The V and J ends lost 3 bases and 0 bases respectively, with 13 bases between them. CDR1 and CDR2 from the germline V gene are SGDLS and YYNGEE. The chain's CDR3 is CASSAGLSLSYNEQFF. CDR3 coding DNA: TGTGCCAGCAGCGCCGGACTATCCCTCTCCTACAATGAGCAGTTCTTC.

The rearrangement uses TRBV6-5 and TRBJ2-3, with D unclear. The CDR3 totals 11 residues. Germline CDR1 reads MNHEY; CDR2 reads SVGAGI. V was trimmed by 6 bases and J by 5 bases, leaving 6 bases between them. This CDR3 is CASRNGDTQYF. The CDR3 DNA reads TGTGCCAGCAGGAACGGAGATACGCAGTATTTT.

CDR3 sequence (DNA): TGCGCCAGCAGTCAGGGCGAGCAGTACTTC. Protein: CASSQGEQYF. The V and J genes are TRBV23-1 and TRBJ2-7; D is unclear. TRBV23-1 is given ORF status, its function remaining uncertain. CDR3 length: 10 residues. V shed 3 bases and J shed 6 bases, with 3 bases lying between them.

The V call is TRBV5-6, the J call TRBJ2-3; TRBD2 matches at 9 bases. The CDR3 runs to 14 residues. The germline V gene has CDR1 SGHDT and CDR2 YYEEEE. The V segment lost 5 bases and the J segment 10 bases; nucleotides outside the gene matches: 11. As DNA, the CDR3 is TGTGCCAGCAGTCAGCGGGGGGCATTGGTTCCGCAGTATTTT. Translating gives CASSQRGALVPQYF.

V usage is TRBV5-5 and J usage is TRBJ2-7; a possible D gene is TRBD1 (5 bases). V was clipped by 0 bases and J by 2 bases, with 12 bases between them. The CDR3 is 15 amino acids. Germline loops: CDR1 SGHKS, CDR2 YYEKEE (reference sequence). In DNA, the CDR3 is TGTGCCAGCAGCTTGGCGGCAGGGCACCCCTACGAGCAGTACTTC. This encodes CASSLAAGHPYEQYF.

The rearrangement joins TRBV2 to TRBJ2-3; possibly TRBD2 for D (6 bases). The V and J ends lost 6 bases and 2 bases respectively, with 12 bases between them. Germline V gene lookup returns CDR1 SNHLY and CDR2 FYNNEI. The CDR3 consists of 14 residues. CDR3 bases: TGTGCCAGCAGAGGGACTTACTCCACAGATACGCAGTATTTT. Translation gives CASRGTYSTDTQYF.

The chain combines TRBV19 with TRBJ1-2, with TRBD1 matching over 12 bases. After removal of 8 bases from V and 7 bases from J, the junction contained 8 bases not matched to a gene. The length of the CDR3 is 14 residues. Germline V gives CDR1 LNHDA, CDR2 SQIVND (reference sequence). The CDR3 sequence: CASDPGTGGGGYTF. CDR3 nucleotides: TGTGCCAGTGATCCCGGGACAGGGGGCGGTGGCTACACCTTC.

The rearrangement joins TRBV25-1 to TRBJ2-7, with TRBD1 matching 7 bases. This CDR3 is built from 16 residues. Germline V gives CDR1 MGHDK, CDR2 SYGVNS. Trimming cost V 4 bases and J 2 bases; bases outside gene matches: 11. DNA for the CDR3: TGTGCCAGCAGTGGCTTTCTGACAGGGAATACCTACGAGCAGTACTTC. Its protein is CASSGFLTGNTYEQYF.

This clone was seen only once. The chain employs TRBV29-1 and TRBJ1-3; no reliable D call. V was trimmed by 3 bases and J by 3 bases, leaving 6 bases between them. This CDR3 comprises 12 residues. The germline V gene has CDR1 SQVTM and CDR2 ANQGSEA. The CDR3: CSVDLGGNTIYF. CDR3 DNA: TGCAGCGTTGATTTAGGTGGAAACACCATATATTTT.

The chain employs TRBV27 and TRBJ2-7, with a possible D match to TRBD2 (6 bases). The CDR3 has 13 amino acids. Trimming took off 3 bases at V and 4 bases at J, with 10 bases between the two ends. Germline V gives CDR1 MNHEY, CDR2 SMNVEV (reference sequence). In DNA form, the CDR3 reads TGTGCCAGCAGTTTCTCGGAGGGGTACGAGCAGTACTTC. It yields the protein CASSFSEGYEQYF.

This clone has more than one count but fewer than ten. This sequence joins TRBV27 and TRBJ1-2; 10 bases are shared with TRBD1. The CDR3 extends over 13 amino acids. The germline CDR1 and CDR2 sequences are MNHEY and SMNVEV (reference sequence). The V and J ends lost 3 bases and 5 bases, in that order; junction bases with no gene match: 0. The CDR3 loop reads CASSLGQGYGYTF. CDR3 in DNA: TGTGCCAGCAGTTTGGGACAGGGGTATGGCTACACCTTC.

The rearrangement uses TRBV10-3 and TRBJ1-3, with D perhaps matching TRBD1 (5 bases). The V end lost 2 bases, the J end lost 4 bases, and 6 bases lay between the germline ends. The CDR3 is 13 amino acids. Germline V CDR1 and CDR2: ENHRY, SYGVKD. CDR3 loop: CAISEAGGNTIYF. DNA of the CDR3: TGTGCCATCAGTGAGGCAGGGGGAAACACCATATATTTT.

This clone was recorded only once. V usage is TRBV4-1 and J usage is TRBJ2-1; 9 bases are shared with TRBD2. The CDR3 totals 16 residues. V trimming: 2 bases; J trimming: 2 bases; junction bases outside the gene matches: 4. The germline V gene has CDR1 MGHRA and CDR2 YSYEKL. In nucleotides, the CDR3 is TGCGCCAGCAGCCAAAGTCTAGCGGGAACCTACAATGAGCAGTTCTTC. Protein sequence: CASSQSLAGTYNEQFF.

The rearrangement links TRBV11-2 to TRBJ1-2, with D possibly TRBD1 on 5 matching bases. Trimming cost V 7 bases and J 2 bases, with 14 bases left between them. The CDR3 covers 14 residues. Germline loops: CDR1 SGHAT, CDR2 FQNNGV. The CDR3 spells CASTRQGANYGYTF. The CDR3 DNA follows: TGTGCCAGCACCCGCCAAGGGGCCAACTATGGCTACACCTTC.

V and J are TRBV20-1 and TRBJ1-2, with unresolved D. The V end lost 7 bases, the J end lost 1 base, and 7 bases lay between the germline ends. The germline CDR1 and CDR2 sequences are DFQATT and SNEGSKA (reference sequence). CDR3 length: 11 amino acids. CDR3 loop: CSVWSNYGYTF. Written as DNA, the CDR3 is TGCAGTGTCTGGAGTAACTATGGCTACACCTTC.

The chain employs TRBV5-1 and TRBJ2-7; 15 positions agree with TRBD2. Trimming at V came to 5 bases and at J to 4 bases, leaving 10 bases not matched to a gene. CDR1 is SGHRS and CDR2 is YFSETQ in the germline V gene. The CDR3 is 17 amino acids. The CDR3 DNA reads as TGCGCCAGCAGTTTTGGGGGACTAGCGGGAGGAGGGTACGAGCAGTACTTC. It encodes CASSFGGLAGGGYEQYF. The full variable domain, with the rest looked up from reference TRBV5-1 and TRBJ2-7, is KAGVTQTPRYLIKTRGQQVTLSCSPISGHRSVSWYQQTPGQGLQFLFEYFSETQRNKGNFPGRFSGRQFSNSRSEMNVSTLELGDSALYLCASSFGGLAGGGYEQYFGPGTRLTVT.

V usage is TRBV6-1 and J usage is TRBJ2-7; D unresolved. CDR1 is MNHNS and CDR2 is SASEGT in the germline V gene. V lost 7 bases, J lost 4 bases, and 8 bases lay in between. This CDR3 region has 11 residues. Here the CDR3 reads CASTSLYEQYF. CDR3 in DNA: TGTGCCAGCACTTCCCTATACGAGCAGTACTTC.

The V and J genes are TRBV13 and TRBJ2-7, with 11 positions matching TRBD2. Germline V gives CDR1 PRHDT, CDR2 FYEKMQ (reference sequence). Germline trimming cut 5 bases from V and 9 bases from J; bases unmatched to any gene: 9. The CDR3 contains 14 residues. The CDR3 spells CASSLAGGKYGQYF. CDR3 DNA sequence: TGTGCCAGCAGCCTAGCGGGAGGAAAATATGGGCAGTACTTC.

The chain carries TRBV4-2 and TRBJ2-3; 10 bases are shared with TRBD2. The CDR3 length is 15 residues. Looked up from germline, CDR1 is LGHNA and CDR2 is YNFKEQ. V lost 7 bases to trimming and J lost 1 base; unmatched junction nucleotides: 5. The CDR3 DNA reads TGTGCCAGCACCCTAGGGACTAGCGGCACAGATACGCAGTATTTT. This gives the protein CASTLGTSGTDTQYF.

The J gene is TRBJ2-2, the V gene TRBV10-1, with 8 bases identical to TRBD2. The CDR3 runs 14 residues. Germline V gene data show CDR1 as WNHNN and CDR2 as SYGVQD (reference sequence). Unmatched junction bases numbered 0, after V lost 3 bases and J lost 3 bases. This CDR3 reads CASSEAGDTGELFF. The CDR3 nucleotides read TGCGCCAGCAGTGAAGCGGGGGACACCGGGGAGCTGTTTTTT.